This T cell receptor (beta chain) was sequenced for a study of CD8 T cells in Susac syndrome. General observations from the study: The study conceded that relatively few individuals underwent its TCR sequencing and HLA analysis.

The CDR3 is 21 amino acids. Deletions cut 0 bases from V and 2 bases from J, with 29 bases between. The V gene's germline CDR1 is SGHAT and CDR2 FQNNGV. In the case of this clonotype: Its antigen is not identified.

RNA was extracted with the RNeasy kit, and a quantity of roughly 0.5 to 1 ug was reverse transcribed using random hexamers. Amplification of TCR beta CDR3 across 54 Vbeta and 13 Jbeta was performed with immunoSEQ multiplex PCR. TCRdb re-called the immunoSEQ multiplex PCR reads with MiXCR, one entry per CDR3 protein. The table records approximately 280,000 distinct CDR3 sequences, approximately 84% of them present only once. From blood CD8+ and CD4+ T cells, the TCR beta chain was sequenced. Negative isolation yielded CD8+ and CD4+ T cells; FACS enriched TEMRA cells. This chain connects TRBV11-2 to TRBJ2-7; D not certain. Material: CD8+ T cells from PBMCs. The receptor was derived from a human donor with multiple sclerosis. CDR3 residues: CASSLDDRFSVGTLPTYEQYF. The CDR3 nucleotides read TGTGCCAGCAGCTTAGACGACCGATTTTCAGTGGGAACCTTACCTACCTACGAGCAGTACTTC.